This TCR beta chain was recovered during a study of cytomegalovirus exposure and HLA in healthy donors. Study outcomes and limitations: Reports indicated that the classifier achieved high specificity and sensitivity in diagnosing cytomegalovirus status. About 90% or about 30% of the time was how often most TCR beta V segments were productive, according to an earlier analysis.

The germline V gene encodes CDR1 SGHRS and CDR2 YFSETQ. CDR3 length equals 15 residues. V lost 0 bases to trimming and J lost 3 bases; unmatched junction nucleotides: 0. A multiplex PCR was run with 60 Vbeta primers and 13 Jbeta primers. Sequencing was performed with immunoSEQ multiplex PCR; in TCRdb, only in-frame clones are kept and a portion is missing. In total, the table holds over 120,000 clones. In regard to this clone: The antigen remains undetermined.

Sequenced material: PBMCs. The rearrangement uses TRBV5-1 and TRBJ2-5; TRBD2 matches 12 bases. This receptor was taken from a male donor in good health and CMV-seronegative. The CDR3 DNA follows: TGCGCCAGCAGCTTGGGACTAGCGGGAGAAGAGACCCAGTACTTC. Amino acids: CASSLGLAGEETQYF.